These 22 T cell receptor beta chains share one sample of origin, sequenced in a study of blood T cell repertoires in COVID-19 (dated by TCRdb to the early 2020s). The method was the immunoSEQ multiplex PCR assay. The table comes from immuneACCESS by way of TCRdb, which keeps in-frame sequences with V and J called. Part of the clones is missing from these tables; in studies checked, under half for an unresolved V gene and the rest for unknown reasons. The sample has just over 20,000 clones on record, more than 75% of them singletons. Roughly 3.8% of the sample rests with the top ten. The source material was peripheral blood. These receptors were collected from a man in his forties or fifties with active COVID-19.

The J gene is TRBJ2-2, the V gene TRBV29-1; TRBD1 matches at 8 bases. CDR1 and CDR2 from the germline V gene are SQVTM and ANQGSEA. V gave up 6 bases and J gave up 4 bases; unmatched junction bases: 10. The CDR3 contains 15 residues. The DNA for the CDR3 is TGCAGCGTCCACAGACAGGGGACGGGCACCGGGGAGCTGTTTTTT. Amino acids: CSVHRQGTGTGELFF.

This rearrangement joins TRBV21-1 to TRBJ2-5; TRBD1 was called by the table and not checked on the DNA. TRBV21-1 constitutes a pseudogene. This CDR3 contains 17 residues. CDR3 sequence (DNA): TGTGCCAGCAGCCCAAGCTTCGGCGACAGGGGGCAAGAGACCCAGTACTTC. It codes for CASSPSFGDRGQETQYF.

This clone came up a few times. The CDR3 spells CASRHHDREDQPQHF. The CDR3 DNA sequence: TGTGCCAGCAGACACCACGACAGGGAAGATCAGCCCCAGCATTTT. The chain joins TRBV6-6 to TRBJ1-5; 7 positions agree with TRBD1. The germline gives CDR1 MNHNY, CDR2 SVGAGI (reference sequence). V was clipped by 6 bases and J by 5 bases; unmatched bases: 10. This CDR3 region has 15 residues.

The chain has TRBV15 and TRBJ2-3, with 8 nucleotides matching TRBD2. The germline gives CDR1 LNHNV, CDR2 YYDKDF (reference sequence). The CDR3 runs to 16 residues. V lost 3 bases to trimming and J lost 5 bases; unmatched junction nucleotides: 10. CDR3 residues: CATSSTAGGLKDTQYF. CDR3 bases: TGTGCCACCAGCAGTACCGCGGGGGGCTTGAAAGATACGCAGTATTTT.

V gene TRBV19 combines with J gene TRBJ2-2; perhaps TRBD2 as D (6 bases). The V end lost 3 bases, the J end lost 0 bases, and 8 bases lay between the germline ends. The CDR3 spans 15 residues. In germline, CDR1 is LNHDA, CDR2 SQIVND (reference sequence). The CDR3 nucleotides read TGTGCCAGTAGTATCCGGACTACGAACACCGGGGAGCTGTTTTTT. Amino acid sequence: CASSIRTTNTGELFF.

This chain uses TRBV5-6 with TRBJ1-1, with 7 bases matching TRBD1. This CDR3 has 15 amino acids. Trimming took 1 base from V and 2 from J; bases not matched to a gene: 5. Germline values: CDR1 SGHDT, CDR2 YYEEEE. Here the CDR3 reads CASSLLDRINTEAFF. As DNA, the CDR3 is TGTGCCAGCAGCTTGTTGGACAGGATAAACACTGAAGCTTTCTTT.

The chain is built from TRBV7-9 and TRBJ2-1; 7 bases line up with TRBD2. V lost 5 bases and J lost 0; bases outside the gene matches: 7. This CDR3 spans 16 amino acids. Germline V gene lookup returns CDR1 SEHNR and CDR2 FQNEAQ (reference sequence). The CDR3 DNA is TGTGCCAGCAGCCCCATAGCGGGCTCCTCCTACAATGAGCAGTTCTTC. As protein: CASSPIAGSSYNEQFF. The whole variable domain, filled in from reference TRBV7-9 and TRBJ2-1, reads DTGVSQNPRHKITKRGQNVTFRCDPISEHNRLYWYRQTLGQGPEFLTYFQNEAQLEKSRLLSDRFSAERPKGSFSTLEIQRTEQGDSAMYLCASSPIAGSSYNEQFFGPGTRLTVL.

This chain joins TRBV6-5 and TRBJ1-3, with D possibly matching TRBD1 (6 bases). The V end was cut by 7 bases, the J end by 2 bases, with 12 bases between. The CDR3 totals 14 residues. Germline-derived CDR1 and CDR2 are MNHEY and SVGAGI. The DNA for the CDR3 is TGTGCCAGCAAATCAGGGGTTCCTGGAAACACCATATATTTT. Translated: CASKSGVPGNTIYF.

The rearrangement uses TRBV7-2 and TRBJ2-3; 12 nucleotides match TRBD2. CDR1 and CDR2 from the germline V gene are SGHTA and FQGNSA. This CDR3 contains 18 residues. The V and J ends lost 2 bases and 5 bases, in that order; junction bases with no gene match: 11. The CDR3 spells CASSLLAGGPGHQDTQYF. As DNA, the CDR3 is TGTGCCAGCAGCTTACTAGCGGGGGGGCCGGGACACCAAGATACGCAGTATTTT.

This sequence joins TRBV7-2 and TRBJ2-5, with TRBD2 as a possible D gene (6 bases). Germline-derived CDR1 and CDR2 are SGHTA and FQGNSA. The length of the CDR3 is 16 residues. The V end lost 1 base, the J end lost 4 bases, and 16 bases lay between the germline ends. The CDR3 is CASSLGARGFLETQYF. Here the CDR3 DNA reads TGTGCCAGCAGCTTAGGGGCCCGGGGGTTCCTAGAGACCCAGTACTTC. Full variable domain (outside the CDR3, taken from reference TRBV7-2 and TRBJ2-5): GAGVSQSPSNKVTEKGKDVELRCDPISGHTALYWYRQSLGQGLEFLIYFQGNSAPDKSGLPSDRFSAERTGGSVSTLTIQRTQQEDSAVYLCASSLGARGFLETQYFGPGTRLLVL.

The chain has TRBV4-1 and TRBJ2-1; D not certain. CDR3 length: 12 amino acids. Per germline, CDR1 MGHRA and CDR2 YSYEKL. V gave up 2 bases and J gave up 5 bases, with 4 bases separating them. The CDR3 nucleotides are TGCGCCAGCAGCCAACTTAACAATGAGCAGTTCTTC. Encoded protein: CASSQLNNEQFF.

CDR3 nucleotide sequence: TGTGCCAGCCGGGACAGTTTCATGAACACTGAAGCTTTCTTT. It translates to CASRDSFMNTEAFF. The rearrangement links TRBV19 to TRBJ1-1; 7 nucleotides match TRBD1. Trimming cost V 9 bases and J 0 bases; bases outside gene matches: 7. CDR3 length: 14 amino acids. Germline V gives CDR1 LNHDA, CDR2 SQIVND (reference sequence).

CDR3 nucleotide sequence: TGTGCCACCAGCAGAGCCTTGACAGGGACCTTTGGAAATGAGCAGTTCTTC. Translating it yields CATSRALTGTFGNEQFF. This chain joins TRBV15 and TRBJ2-1; 7 bases agree with TRBD1. The V and J ends lost 1 base and 7 bases, in that order; junction bases with no gene match: 13. Per germline, CDR1 LNHNV and CDR2 YYDKDF (reference sequence). This CDR3 has 17 residues.

The V call is TRBV7-8, the J call TRBJ1-1; D possibly corresponds to TRBD1 (6 bases). This CDR3 is built from 11 residues. Germline V gene data show CDR1 as SGHVS and CDR2 as FQNEAQ. V was shortened by 8 bases and J by 6 bases, with 10 bases between the two germline ends. In DNA form, the CDR3 reads TGTGCCAGCGGCCCAGGGGCTGAAGCTTTCTTT. Protein: CASGPGAEAFF.

The V gene is TRBV19, the J gene TRBJ1-3; D gene uncertain. From germline, CDR1 is LNHDA and CDR2 SQIVND (reference sequence). Trimming shortened V by 3 bases and J by 3 bases, and 3 bases separated the two germline ends. The CDR3 sequence is 12 residues long. This chain's CDR3 is CASSIRGNTIYF. CDR3 coding DNA: TGTGCCAGTAGTATTCGTGGAAACACCATATATTTT. Filled out from reference TRBV19 and TRBJ1-3, the complete variable domain reads DGGITQSPKYLFRKEGQNVTLSCEQNLNHDAMYWYRQDPGQGLRLIYYSQIVNDFQKGDIAEGYSVSREKKESFPLTVTSAQKNPTAFYLCASSIRGNTIYFGEGSWLTVV.

The V and J genes are TRBV5-5 and TRBJ1-5; TRBD1 aligns across 7 bases. Germline values: CDR1 SGHKS, CDR2 YYEKEE (reference sequence). The CDR3 totals 15 residues. Trimming at V came to 5 bases and at J to 4 bases, leaving 9 bases not matched to a gene. CDR3 sequence reads: CASSRTGTVNQPQHF. The CDR3 DNA sequence: TGTGCCAGCAGTCGAACCGGGACAGTTAATCAGCCCCAGCATTTT.

This sequence joins TRBV27 and TRBJ2-1; TRBD2 matches at 9 bases. Germline V CDR1 and CDR2: MNHEY, SMNVEV (reference sequence). The V and J ends lost 4 bases and 14 bases, in that order; junction bases with no gene match: 9. The CDR3 has 13 amino acids. In DNA form, the CDR3 reads TGTGCCAGCAGTTGGGCTAGCGGGGACCAGGAGTTCTTC. It translates to CASSWASGDQEFF.

This clone came up once. This chain joins TRBV25-1 and TRBJ2-2; D gene uncertain. CDR3 length equals 13 residues. V was trimmed by 6 bases and J by 1 base, leaving 6 bases between them. In germline, CDR1 is MGHDK, CDR2 SYGVNS. The CDR3 loop reads CASSPRNTGELFF. The CDR3 DNA is TGTGCCAGCAGCCCTAGGAACACCGGGGAGCTGTTTTTT.

The chain is built from TRBV5-1 and TRBJ2-3; 10 bases line up with TRBD2. V shed 0 bases, J shed 5 bases, and the junction held 3 bases outside the gene matches. Germline V gene lookup returns CDR1 SGHRS and CDR2 YFSETQ. The CDR3 runs 15 residues. CDR3 DNA: TGCGCCAGCAGCTTGGGGCTAGCGGGGGTAGATACGCAGTATTTT. Amino acids: CASSLGLAGVDTQYF.

This clone has a single count. V gene TRBV2 combines with J gene TRBJ1-1; 7 positions match TRBD1. Germline CDR1 is SNHLY and CDR2 is FYNNEI. CDR3 size: 13 residues. With 7 bases clipped from V and 7 bases from J, the junction kept 9 bases outside the gene matches. CDR3 in DNA: TGTGCCAGCACCACAGGGGATAACGGTGAAGCTTTCTTT. Translation gives CASTTGDNGEAFF.

The rearrangement links TRBV27 to TRBJ1-1, with 7 bases matching TRBD1. J was trimmed by 5 bases and V by 5 bases; bases with no gene match: 17. This CDR3 spans 17 amino acids. Germline V gene sequence: CDR1 MNHEY, CDR2 SMNVEV (reference sequence). The CDR3 is CASSPTGLLTGRTEAFF. Written as DNA, the CDR3 is TGTGCCAGCAGTCCTACCGGACTCCTGACAGGGCGGACTGAAGCTTTCTTT.

The rearrangement links TRBV5-1 to TRBJ1-2; 8 bases are shared with TRBD1. The CDR3 contains 17 residues. Germline lookup yields CDR1 SGHRS and CDR2 YFSETQ. V lost 4 bases, J lost 1 base, and 12 bases stayed unmatched. The chain's CDR3 is CASSPRGPGGLNYGYTF. The CDR3 DNA reads TGCGCCAGCAGCCCTCGGGGGCCAGGGGGCCTTAACTATGGCTACACCTTC.